A single sample gave rise to the 23 T cell receptor beta chains below, sequenced in a study of T cell responses to AZD1222 COVID-19 vaccine. TCRdb's table, derived via immunoSEQ multiplex PCR, lists solely in-frame clones and lacks some. The sample has about 180,000 clones, 85% to 90% seen once. The sample was peripheral blood, taken 28 days after the second AZD1222 dose. These receptors all come from an adult who received the AZD1222 COVID-19 vaccine.

As DNA, the CDR3 is TGTGCCAGCAGTTTCAGTCTGGACACAAAAGCTTTCTTT. This codes for CASSFSLDTKAFF. The chain recombines TRBV28 with TRBJ1-1, with D tentatively TRBD1 (5 bases). Germline CDR1 reads MDHEN; CDR2 reads SYDVKM. The CDR3 has 13 amino acids. V lost 3 bases to trimming and J lost 9 bases, with 14 bases between them. Looking up the rest from reference TRBV28 and TRBJ1-1 gives the full variable domain: DVKVTQSSRYLVKRTGEKVFLECVQDMDHENMFWYRQDPGLGLRLIYFSYDVKMKEKGDIPEGYSVSREKKERFSLILESASTNQTSMYLCASSFSLDTKAFFGQGTRLTVV.

V and J are TRBV7-3 and TRBJ1-1, with D perhaps TRBD1 (6 bases). Germline CDR1 SGHTA, CDR2 FQGTGA. V lost 5 bases to trimming and J lost 0 bases, with 13 bases between them. This CDR3 is 15 amino acids long. This CDR3 is CASSIGGSLNTEAFF. In nucleotides, the CDR3 is TGTGCCAGCAGCATTGGGGGCAGTCTGAACACTGAAGCTTTCTTT.

This clone was counted a single time. One end of the junction does not line up with germline, which may come from a read error. This sequence joins TRBV3-1 (or the pseudogene TRBV3-2) and TRBJ2-7; 7 bases map to TRBD2. Germline assignment: CDR1 LGHDT and CDR2 YNNKEL (reference sequence). The CDR3 contains 12 residues. The CDR3 DNA is TGTGCCAGCACCCAACCGGGGGGCGAGCAGTACTTC. This gives the protein CASTQPGGEQYF.

This chain links TRBV30 with TRBJ2-1; 8 bases agree with TRBD1. The ends lost 3 bases at V and 3 bases at J; junction bases unmatched: 4. There are 14 residues in the CDR3. Per the germline V gene, CDR1 is GTSNPN and CDR2 is SVGIG (reference sequence). CDR3 in DNA: TGTGCCTGGAGGAAACAGGGGGTCTACAATGAGCAGTTCTTC. It codes for CAWRKQGVYNEQFF.

CDR3: CASSIDSGVTDTQYF. The CDR3 bases are TGTGCCAGTAGTATCGATAGCGGGGTAACAGATACGCAGTATTTT. The J gene is TRBJ2-3, the V gene TRBV19; 8 nucleotides agree with TRBD2. V lost 3 bases, J lost 3 bases, and 5 bases stayed unmatched. The CDR3 is 15 amino acids. Germline CDR1 LNHDA, CDR2 SQIVND (reference sequence). Based on the CDR3 plus reference TRBV19 and TRBJ2-3, the full variable domain is DGGITQSPKYLFRKEGQNVTLSCEQNLNHDAMYWYRQDPGQGLRLIYYSQIVNDFQKGDIAEGYSVSREKKESFPLTVTSAQKNPTAFYLCASSIDSGVTDTQYFGPGTRLTVL.

V usage is TRBV19 and J usage is TRBJ1-2; TRBD1 matches 7 bases. Germline CDR1 is LNHDA and CDR2 is SQIVND (reference sequence). V trimming: 2 bases; J trimming: 0 bases; junction bases outside the gene matches: 6. The CDR3 spans 16 residues. CDR3 sequence reads: CASSILGTDSNYGYTF. In DNA form, the CDR3 reads TGTGCCAGTAGTATATTGGGGACAGACTCTAACTATGGCTACACCTTC. The full variable domain, in which reference TRBV19 and TRBJ1-2 provide the parts outside the CDR3, is DGGITQSPKYLFRKEGQNVTLSCEQNLNHDAMYWYRQDPGQGLRLIYYSQIVNDFQKGDIAEGYSVSREKKESFPLTVTSAQKNPTAFYLCASSILGTDSNYGYTFGSGTRLTVV.

V is TRBV19 and J is TRBJ2-7, with TRBD2 matching 11 bases. This CDR3 has 14 residues. Germline trimming cut 4 bases from V and 4 bases from J; bases unmatched to any gene: 3. The germline V gene encodes CDR1 LNHDA and CDR2 SQIVND (reference sequence). CDR3 loop: CASSTTSGGYEQYF. The DNA for the CDR3 is TGTGCCAGTAGTACTACTAGCGGGGGTTACGAGCAGTACTTC.

This clone was picked up a small number of times. V gene TRBV23-1 combines with J gene TRBJ2-3; D not certain. TRBV23-1 is an ORF for which the function is uncertain. V was clipped by 11 bases and J by 0 bases, with 15 bases between them. CDR3 length: 14 amino acids. This chain's CDR3 is CADEKAASTDTQYF. CDR3 nucleotide sequence: TGCGCCGATGAGAAGGCGGCTAGCACAGATACGCAGTATTTT.

The V call is TRBV7-2, the J call TRBJ2-7; the D gene is possibly TRBD1 (6 bases). The V and J ends lost 5 bases and 2 bases respectively, with 19 bases between them. The CDR3 is made up of 16 amino acids. Germline V gives CDR1 SGHTA, CDR2 FQGNSA. CDR3 residues: CASSPTGRGRTYEQYF. CDR3 in DNA: TGTGCCAGCAGCCCGACGGGCAGGGGCCGGACCTACGAGCAGTACTTC.

The CDR3 sequence is CASSGGTSGVTDTQYF. The CDR3 bases are TGCGCCAGCAGCGGAGGGACTAGCGGGGTCACAGATACGCAGTATTTT. The V call is TRBV5-1, the J call TRBJ2-3, with TRBD2 matching 13 bases. This CDR3 has 16 residues. The germline V gene encodes CDR1 SGHRS and CDR2 YFSETQ. Trimming removed 4 bases from V and 2 bases from J; junction bases left unmatched: 4. The full variable domain, in which reference TRBV5-1 and TRBJ2-3 provide the parts outside the CDR3, is KAGVTQTPRYLIKTRGQQVTLSCSPISGHRSVSWYQQTPGQGLQFLFEYFSETQRNKGNFPGRFSGRQFSNSRSEMNVSTLELGDSALYLCASSGGTSGVTDTQYFGPGTRLTVL.

Note on this clone: Other DNA sequences in the same sample also yield this CDR3. The J gene is TRBJ1-1, the V gene TRBV5-1; 8 nucleotides line up with TRBD1. Germline V lookup: CDR1 SGHRS, CDR2 YFSETQ. The junction had 2 bases not matched to a gene; V was cut back by 0 bases and J by 1 base. The CDR3 has 15 amino acids. CDR3 DNA: TGCGCCAGCAGCTTGGCCGGGACAGGGAACACTGAAGCTTTCTTT. Protein product: CASSLAGTGNTEAFF.

The CDR3 DNA is TGCGCCAGCAGTCTGGATCCGTATACCTACAATGAGCAGTTCTTC. As protein: CASSLDPYTYNEQFF. The chain links TRBV23-1 to TRBJ2-1; D remains ambiguous. TRBV23-1 is noted as an ORF with a role that remains uncertain. CDR3 length: 15 residues. V was cut by 4 bases and J by 2 bases, with 12 bases left in between.

The chain links TRBV28 to TRBJ1-2, with a tentative D call TRBD1 (5 bases). The CDR3 extends over 14 amino acids. V lost 1 base, J lost 4 bases, and 10 bases lay in between. Germline V gene lookup returns CDR1 MDHEN and CDR2 SYDVKM. The CDR3 loop reads CASSLSKTVYGYTF. The CDR3 DNA reads TGTGCCAGCAGTTTATCTAAGACAGTCTATGGCTACACCTTC.

This clone was counted a single time. This rearrangement joins TRBV7-9 to TRBJ2-5, with D unresolved. The CDR3 has 13 amino acids. Germline CDR1 and CDR2: SEHNR and FQNEAQ (reference sequence). V lost 5 bases and J lost 4, with 11 bases in between. The CDR3 DNA follows: TGTGCCAGCAGCAGTTCGGGTCGAGAGACCCAGTACTTC. Translated: CASSSSGRETQYF.

The rearrangement links TRBV5-1 to TRBJ1-1, with a possible D match to TRBD1 (5 bases). The CDR3 contains 13 residues. Germline V gene lookup returns CDR1 SGHRS and CDR2 YFSETQ. Trimming took off 1 base at V and 6 bases at J, with 10 bases between the two ends. The CDR3 region is CASSLSPGSEAFF. CDR3 bases: TGCGCCAGCAGCTTGTCGCCAGGGTCTGAAGCTTTCTTT. The full variable domain, rest sourced from reference TRBV5-1 and TRBJ1-1, is KAGVTQTPRYLIKTRGQQVTLSCSPISGHRSVSWYQQTPGQGLQFLFEYFSETQRNKGNFPGRFSGRQFSNSRSEMNVSTLELGDSALYLCASSLSPGSEAFFGQGTRLTVV.

The chain recombines TRBV9 with TRBJ2-1; D may be TRBD2 (5 bases). Trimming removed 4 bases at V and 2 bases at J, with 13 bases between. This CDR3 is 15 amino acids long. Looked up from germline, CDR1 is SGDLS and CDR2 is YYNGEE. The CDR3 bases are TGTGCCAGCAGCCCTTCTGGACTTACCTACAATGAGCAGTTCTTC. Its translation: CASSPSGLTYNEQFF. The complete variable domain, with remaining parts taken from reference TRBV9 and TRBJ2-1, reads DSGVTQTPKHLITATGQRVTLRCSPRSGDLSVYWYQQSLDQGLQFLIQYYNGEERAKGNILERFSAQQFPDLHSELNLSSLELGDSALYFCASSPSGLTYNEQFFGPGTRLTVL.

The V call is TRBV3-1 (or the pseudogene TRBV3-2), the J call TRBJ1-6, with 8 nucleotides matching TRBD1. CDR1 is LGHDT and CDR2 is YNNKEL in the germline V gene (reference sequence). The CDR3 runs to 16 residues. V lost 1 base and J lost 10; bases outside the gene matches: 9. The CDR3 spells CASSQVGTGFRSPLHF. DNA of the CDR3: TGTGCCAGCAGCCAAGTGGGGACAGGCTTTCGATCACCCCTCCACTTT.

J is TRBJ2-7 and V is TRBV28; possibly TRBD1 or TRBD2 for D (5 bases each). The germline CDR1 and CDR2 sequences are MDHEN and SYDVKM. Trimming removed 4 bases at V and 7 bases at J, with 17 bases between. CDR3 size: 14 residues. The chain's CDR3 is CASSSPGPAFEQYF. CDR3 nucleotides: TGTGCCAGCAGTTCCCCGGGACCCGCCTTTGAGCAGTACTTC.

The V and J genes are TRBV5-4 and TRBJ2-1; D remains ambiguous. The germline V gene encodes CDR1 SGHNT and CDR2 YYREEE (reference sequence). This CDR3 contains 11 residues. V shed 2 bases and J shed 7 bases, with 4 bases lying between them. The CDR3 loop reads CASSFSNEQFF. The CDR3 DNA is TGTGCCAGCAGCTTTTCAAATGAGCAGTTCTTC.

Concerning this clone itself: The limits of the CDR3 on the DNA are not certain, so only TCRdb's listed CDR3 is given. The chain employs TRBV7-9 and TRBJ2-1; TRBD1 is the table's D call and was not checked against the DNA. Germline lookup yields CDR1 SEHNR and CDR2 FQNEAQ (reference sequence). The CDR3 sequence runs 16 residues, both termini included. The CDR3: CASSFSGQGARNEQFF.

This rearrangement joins TRBV3-1 (or the pseudogene TRBV3-2) to TRBJ2-2; TRBD1 matches at 9 bases. CDR3 length: 16 amino acids. The V segment lost 6 bases and the J segment 3 bases; nucleotides outside the gene matches: 8. From germline, CDR1 is LGHDT and CDR2 YNNKEL (reference sequence). The CDR3, as DNA: TGTGCCAGCAGTTTCGGACAGGGGCTCCACACCGGGGAGCTGTTTTTT. This translates into CASSFGQGLHTGELFF.

V usage is TRBV5-1 and J usage is TRBJ2-1, with 10 bases lining up with TRBD2. The CDR3 covers 15 residues. Germline trimming cut 7 bases from V and 9 bases from J; bases unmatched to any gene: 13. Germline assignment: CDR1 SGHRS and CDR2 YFSETQ. The CDR3 DNA reads as TGCGCCAGCGATCGAAGCGGGGGGGCCTTGGCTGAGCAGTTCTTC. It encodes CASDRSGGALAEQFF.

The chain couples TRBV18 to TRBJ2-7; 10 bases align to TRBD1. Unmatched junction bases numbered 2, after V lost 3 bases and J lost 0 bases. Germline lookup yields CDR1 KGHSH and CDR2 LQKENI. The CDR3 sequence is 15 residues long. CDR3 residues: CASSPDRGGSYEQYF. In DNA, the CDR3 is TGTGCCAGCTCACCGGACAGGGGGGGCTCCTACGAGCAGTACTTC. The whole variable domain, filled in from reference TRBV18 and TRBJ2-7, reads NAGVMQNPRHLVRRRGQEARLRCSPMKGHSHVYWYRQLPEEGLKFMVYLQKENIIDESGMPKERFSAEFPKEGPSILRIQQVVRGDSAAYFCASSPDRGGSYEQYFGPGTRLTVT.